This T cell receptor beta chain was documented in a study of T-cell reconstitution after alpha-beta-depleted transplantation in children (TCRdb year 2016). About the full investigation: Using TCR repertoire profiling, the study followed T-cell immune reconstitution in a quantitative way in children after TCRalphabeta/CD19-depleted allogeneic hematopoietic cell transplantation.

The cysteine opens and the phenylalanine closes a CDR3 of 15 amino acids. The sequence is cut down to CDR3 DNA, 45 bases in frame from base 1. The germline ends are 19 bases apart after V is trimmed by 7 bases and J by 4 bases. This clonotype has a count of ten or more. Its antigen is unknown. Base qualities are not provided; no much larger clone lies one nucleotide away. Library creation used PCR. TCRdb names Illumina HiSeq 2500 as the instrument used. Molecular barcoding was employed in the preparation of TCR libraries, with unique molecular identifiers being used to normalize TCRbeta repertoire quantification. Clones were called with MiXCR by TCRdb after fastp trimmed the public reads at Q25, and only in-frame beta chains were retained. Rows merge per CDR3 protein into single entries with the most common DNA and genes. The sample profile shows roughly 200,000 distinct CDR3 sequences; roughly 15% of them were found once. The ten biggest clones cover less than 15% of the sample.

Rearrangement joined TRBV12-3 or TRBV12-4 to TRBJ1-1, and possibly TRBD1, on 6 matching bases. This sample comprised PBMCs from the stem cell graft donor, obtained from the stem cell graft. The clonotype originates from a human donor who donated a stem cell graft to a child with acute lymphoblastic leukemia. The base sequence is TGTGCCAGCACCAAGGGGGACTTCGGGAGCACTGAAGCTTTCTTT. Its coded protein is CASTKGDFGSTEAFF.